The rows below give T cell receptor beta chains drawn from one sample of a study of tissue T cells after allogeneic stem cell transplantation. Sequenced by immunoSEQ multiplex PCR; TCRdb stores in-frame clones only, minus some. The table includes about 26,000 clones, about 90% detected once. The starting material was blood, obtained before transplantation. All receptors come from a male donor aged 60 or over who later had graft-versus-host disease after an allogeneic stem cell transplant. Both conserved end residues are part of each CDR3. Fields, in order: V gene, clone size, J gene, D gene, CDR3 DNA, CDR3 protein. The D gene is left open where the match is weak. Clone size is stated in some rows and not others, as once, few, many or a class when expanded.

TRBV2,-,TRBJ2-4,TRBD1,TGTGCCAGCAGTGAAGGGGGGACAGGGGGCTTCACCAAAAACATTCAGTACTTC,CASSEGGTGGFTKNIQYF
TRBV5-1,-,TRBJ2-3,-,TGCGCCAGCAGCTTATCAGGGGATGCGACAGATACGCAGTATTTT,CASSLSGDATDTQYF
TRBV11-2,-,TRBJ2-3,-,TGTGCCAGCAGCTTATCCGCGGGCGGGCAGTATTTT,CASSLSAGGQYF
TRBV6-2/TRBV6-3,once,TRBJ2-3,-,TGTGCCAGCAGCACAGCTTCCGATACGCAGTATTTT,CASSTASDTQYF
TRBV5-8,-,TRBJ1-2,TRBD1,TGTGCCATCCTACAGGGGTGGGGTGGCTACACCTTC,CAILQGWGGYTF
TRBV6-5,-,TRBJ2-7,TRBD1,TGTGCCAGCAGGACCCGGGACAGGGACGGCGAGCAGTACTTC,CASRTRDRDGEQYF
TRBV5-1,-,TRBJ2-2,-,TGCGCCAGCAGCTTGGCCCGGCTAGAACAAGCCGGGGAGCTGTTTTTT,CASSLARLEQAGELFF
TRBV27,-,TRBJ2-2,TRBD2,TGTGCCAGCAGTTCACAGCCTCAGACTAGCAACACCGGGGAGCTGTTTTTT,CASSSQPQTSNTGELFF
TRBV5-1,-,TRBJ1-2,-,TGCGCCAGCAGCAAAAATCAGGATGCCTATGGCTACACCTTC,CASSKNQDAYGYTF
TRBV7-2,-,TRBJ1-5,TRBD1,TGTGCCAGCAGCACCCGACAGGGTCAGCCCCAGCATTTT,CASSTRQGQPQHF
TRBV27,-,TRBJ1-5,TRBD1,TGTGCCAGCAGTTCCGGGACAGGGGGGCCTCAGCCCCAGCATTTT,CASSSGTGGPQPQHF
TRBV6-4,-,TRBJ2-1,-,TGTGCCAGCAGTGACTCGATTGGGGGTGAGCAGTTCTTC,CASSDSIGGEQFF
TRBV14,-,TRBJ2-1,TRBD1,TGTGCCAGCAGCCAACCGGGACAGGGGACGAATGAGCAGTTCTTC,CASSQPGQGTNEQFF
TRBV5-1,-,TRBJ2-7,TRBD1,TGCGCCAGCAGGCGAACCCCGGGACAGGGGGACGAGCAGTACTTC,CASRRTPGQGDEQYF
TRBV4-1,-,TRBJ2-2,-,TGCGCCAGCAGCCAACGATTAGGACTTGACACCGGGGAGCTGTTTTTT,CASSQRLGLDTGELFF
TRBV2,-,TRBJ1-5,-,TGTGCCAGCAGTGATTTAGCTCAGCCCCAGCATTTT,CASSDLAQPQHF
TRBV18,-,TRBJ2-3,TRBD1,TGTGCCAGCTCACGGCCCGGGACAGGCCCCGGGAATACGCAGTATTTT,CASSRPGTGPGNTQYF
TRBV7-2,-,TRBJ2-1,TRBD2,TGTGCCAGCAGTCGTCTCCTGACTAGCGCTGAGCAGTTCTTC,CASSRLLTSAEQFF
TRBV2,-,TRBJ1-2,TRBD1,TGTGCCAGCACGGGGCAGGGGGCGCGACATGGCTACACCTTC,CASTGQGARHGYTF
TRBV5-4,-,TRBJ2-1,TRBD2,TGTGCCGGAGGGAGTCTAGCGGGGGGCGAGAGCTCCTACAATGAGCAGTTCTTC,CAGGSLAGGESSYNEQFF
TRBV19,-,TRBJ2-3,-,TGTGCCAGTACTACCCCCCGGGGAGATACGCAGTATTTT,CASTTPRGDTQYF
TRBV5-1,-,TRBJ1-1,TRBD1,TGCGCCAGCAGCTTTCTAACAGGGGCGGACCAGAACACTGAAGCTTTCTTT,CASSFLTGADQNTEAFF
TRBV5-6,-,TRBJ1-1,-,TGTGCCAGCATCGCCCGGGGGGCCCAGAACACTGAAGCTTTCTTT,CASIARGAQNTEAFF
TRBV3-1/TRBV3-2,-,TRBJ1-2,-,TGTGCCAGCAGCCCGGCCTCAAACTATGGCTACACCTTC,CASSPASNYGYTF
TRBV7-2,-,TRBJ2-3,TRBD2,TGTGCCAGCAGCCCCCGACTAGCAGCCGATACGCAGTATTTT,CASSPRLAADTQYF
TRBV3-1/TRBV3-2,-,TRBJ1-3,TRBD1,TGTGCCAGCAGCCTAATCCCGGCCTCAGGGGGAAGCGGAAACACCATATATTTT,CASSLIPASGGSGNTIYF
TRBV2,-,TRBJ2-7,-,TGTGCCAGCCGGGTGACAGCTACCTACGAGCAGTACTTC,CASRVTATYEQYF